This T cell receptor (beta chain) was documented in a study of control samples from healthy donors and cancer patients. J was trimmed by 6 bases and V by 5 bases; bases with no gene match: 4. Per the germline V gene, CDR1 is SGHVS and CDR2 is FNYEAQ. The CDR3 sequence is 13 residues long. Clones were sequenced by immunoSEQ multiplex PCR, and TCRdb holds only the in-frame ones, with some missing. This sample carries 50,000 or so clones, more than 85% of them seen once, and the ten largest clones take about a quarter. The rearrangement uses TRBV7-6 and TRBJ1-2; 9 bases map to TRBD1. Sequencing was carried out using PBMCs. The clonotype comes from a woman in her forties or fifties with head and neck cancer. The CDR3 reads CASSPQGANGYTF. The CDR3 DNA reads as TGTGCCAGCAGCCCACAGGGGGCGAATGGCTACACCTTC.